Below are 23 T cell receptor beta chains sequenced from a single sample in a study of human T cells and chemical hapten exposure. Via MiXCR, TCRdb re-called the RACE reads, giving one row per CDR3 protein. The sample lists about 97,000 distinct CDR3 sequences, 25% to 30% seen once, with 10% in the top ten. Time point defined: patch test 3, about 24 weeks after DPC sensitization. Regarding treatment: therapeutic diphenylcyclopropenone sensitization with weekly scalp DPC. The sample consisted of whole blood, taken in connection with sensitization to the hapten diphenylcyclopropenone (DPC). The receptors shown here come from a man in his forties or fifties with alopecia areata. Some clones in this sample may be carry-over from other donors' samples.

The chain carries TRBV11-2 and TRBJ2-3, with D possibly matching TRBD2 (5 bases). Germline V gene lookup returns CDR1 SGHAT and CDR2 FQNNGV. The CDR3 has 15 amino acids. Trimming left V 5 bases short and J 0 bases short, with 12 bases between. DNA for the CDR3: TGTGCCAGCAGCCACAGCGGAGCTAGCACAGATACGCAGTATTTT. As protein: CASSHSGASTDTQYF. Drawing the rest from reference TRBV11-2 and TRBJ2-3, the complete variable domain is EAGVAQSPRYKIIEKRQSVAFWCNPISGHATLYWYQQILGQGPKLLIQFQNNGVVDDSQLPKDRFSAERLKGVDSTLKIQPAKLEDSAVYLCASSHSGASTDTQYFGPGTRLTVL.

The gene calls are TRBV12-3 or TRBV12-4 and TRBJ1-5; 7 nucleotides match TRBD1. V lost 6 bases to trimming and J lost 1 base; unmatched junction nucleotides: 3. This CDR3 spans 14 amino acids. As DNA, the CDR3 is TGTGCCAGCAGCAGACAGGGAAGCAATCAGCCCCAGCATTTT. Its protein is CASSRQGSNQPQHF.

V and J are TRBV4-1 and TRBJ2-7; 10 bases fit TRBD1. V was pared by 0 bases and J by 7 bases, with 12 bases of the junction left unmatched. This CDR3 has 17 amino acids. Germline loops: CDR1 MGHRA, CDR2 YSYEKL. CDR3 DNA: TGCGCCAGCAGCCAAGAAAAGAGGGGGACAGGGGCGCTTGAGCAGTACTTC. It yields the protein CASSQEKRGTGALEQYF.

The chain is built from TRBV13 and TRBJ1-1; the match to TRBD1 covers 7 bases. Looked up from germline, CDR1 is PRHDT and CDR2 is FYEKMQ (reference sequence). J lost 0 bases, V lost 2 bases, and 12 bases had no gene match. This CDR3 is 18 amino acids long. The CDR3 loop reads CASSLWPVGQRMNTEAFF. The DNA for the CDR3 is TGTGCCAGCAGCTTATGGCCGGTGGGACAGCGGATGAACACTGAAGCTTTCTTT.

In its sample, this clonotype was seen once. This sequence joins TRBV7-8 and TRBJ1-6; 8 nucleotides align to TRBD1. V shed 5 bases, J shed 8 bases, and the junction held 8 bases outside the gene matches. This CDR3 is 15 amino acids long. Germline V gene lookup returns CDR1 SGHVS and CDR2 FQNEAQ. The CDR3 reads CASSNEDREYSPLHF. The CDR3, as DNA: TGTGCCAGCAGCAATGAGGACAGGGAATATTCACCCCTCCACTTT.

This clonotype has only a few counts. The genes are TRBV5-4 and TRBJ2-7; 9 bases fit TRBD2. The CDR3 totals 15 residues. The ends lost 4 bases at V and 4 bases at J; junction bases unmatched: 9. From germline, CDR1 is SGHNT and CDR2 YYREEE (reference sequence). The chain's CDR3 is CASSPGVAGVYEQYF. DNA for the CDR3: TGTGCCAGCAGCCCCGGGGTAGCGGGAGTGTACGAGCAGTACTTC.

This clonotype appeared a few times. This chain links TRBV4-3 with TRBJ2-7, with 9 positions matching TRBD2. After removal of 2 bases from V and 6 bases from J, the junction contained 2 bases not matched to a gene. CDR1 and CDR2 from the germline V gene are LGHNA and YSLEER. The CDR3 contains 13 residues. The DNA of the CDR3 is TGCGCCAGCAGCCAATGGACTAGCGCCGAGCAGTACTTC. Amino acids: CASSQWTSAEQYF.

The V gene is TRBV12-3 or TRBV12-4, the J gene TRBJ2-2; D is uncertain. The V end lost 3 bases, the J end lost 6 bases, and 2 bases lay between the germline ends. The CDR3 length is 11 residues. CDR3 nucleotides: TGTGCCAGCAGTTTGCCCGGGGAGCTGTTTTTT. It specifies CASSLPGELFF.

The rearrangement links TRBV13 to TRBJ2-7, with D unresolved. V lost 2 bases, J lost 3 bases, and 17 bases lay in between. The CDR3 runs to 16 residues. Germline CDR1 reads PRHDT; CDR2 reads FYEKMQ (reference sequence). CDR3: CASSLSGHRPNYEQYF. Written as DNA, the CDR3 is TGTGCCAGCAGCTTATCAGGTCACCGGCCCAACTACGAGCAGTACTTC.

The chain has TRBV7-7 and TRBJ2-1; D might be TRBD2 (6 bases). CDR1 is SSHAT and CDR2 is FNYEAQ in the germline V gene (reference sequence). Trimming removed 5 bases from V and 0 bases from J, with 17 bases in between. The CDR3 is 17 residues long. The CDR3 spells CASSLEVRGSSYNEQFF. The CDR3 DNA follows: TGTGCCAGCAGCCTGGAAGTGCGGGGAAGCTCCTACAATGAGCAGTTCTTC.

This clonotype has a handful of counts. The chain uses TRBV20-1 and TRBJ2-1, with D possibly TRBD1 on 5 matching bases. The V and J ends lost 2 bases and 7 bases respectively, with 9 bases between them. CDR3 length equals 12 residues. The germline CDR1 and CDR2 sequences are DFQATT and SNEGSKA (reference sequence). CDR3 sequence: CSARRGYNEQFF. The CDR3 bases are TGCAGTGCTAGAAGGGGCTATAATGAGCAGTTCTTC.

CDR3 nucleotide sequence: TGTGCCAGCAGCCAAGTACAGGGCGGTGGTTCACCCCTCCACTTT. Its protein is CASSQVQGGGSPLHF. The V call is TRBV14, the J call TRBJ1-6; D is perhaps TRBD1 (6 bases). V was shortened by 1 base and J by 9 bases, with 13 bases between the two germline ends. Germline V CDR1 and CDR2: SGHDN, FVKESK. This CDR3 spans 15 amino acids. Based on the CDR3 plus reference TRBV14 and TRBJ1-6, the full variable domain is EAGVTQFPSHSVIEKGQTVTLRCDPISGHDNLYWYRRVMGKEIKFLLHFVKESKQDESGMPNNRFLAERTGGTYSTLKVQPAELEDSGVYFCASSQVQGGGSPLHFGNGTRLTVT.

The chain joins TRBV23-1 to TRBJ2-5, with D unresolved. TRBV23-1 counts as an open reading frame of uncertain function. The CDR3 has 13 amino acids. The ends were cut back, 0 bases at V and 4 bases at J, with 6 bases in the middle. The CDR3 loop reads CASSQSQGETQYF. CDR3 bases: TGCGCCAGCAGTCAATCGCAAGGAGAGACCCAGTACTTC.

In DNA form, the CDR3 reads TGTGCCAGCAGTTTCCGGCAGGGGAGGAACATTCAGTACTTC. Its translation is CASSFRQGRNIQYF. The rearrangement joins TRBV12-3 or TRBV12-4 to TRBJ2-4; D may correspond to TRBD1 or TRBD2 (6 bases each). Trimming stripped 3 bases from V and 7 bases from J, with 13 bases between. CDR3 length: 14 residues.

This clonotype has only a few counts. The CDR3 is CASSLAGGRTYEQYF. CDR3 sequence (DNA): TGTGCCAGCAGTTTAGCGGGAGGTAGGACCTACGAGCAGTACTTC. The V and J genes are TRBV12-3 or TRBV12-4 and TRBJ2-7; weak D call: TRBD2 (6 bases). The CDR3 totals 15 residues. Trimming cost V 0 bases and J 2 bases, with 11 bases left between them.

This clonotype was detected a few times. This chain uses TRBV12-3 or TRBV12-4 with TRBJ2-2; perhaps TRBD2 as D (5 bases). This CDR3 is built from 15 residues. V was cut by 5 bases and J by 3 bases, with 13 bases left in between. DNA for the CDR3: TGTGCCAGCAGTAGACTGGCGGGTGACACCGGGGAGCTGTTTTTT. Translation: CASSRLAGDTGELFF.

V gene TRBV5-6 combines with J gene TRBJ2-7, with 10 bases identical to TRBD1. Trimming removed 4 bases from V and 2 bases from J; junction bases left unmatched: 9. Germline CDR1 reads SGHDT; CDR2 reads YYEEEE. The CDR3 loop spans 16 amino acids. DNA of the CDR3: TGTGCCAGCAGCCTGCTAGGAGGACAGGGGGCCTACGAGCAGTACTTC. Encoded protein: CASSLLGGQGAYEQYF. The full variable domain, its missing parts supplied by reference TRBV5-6 and TRBJ2-7, is DAGVTQSPTHLIKTRGQQVTLRCSPKSGHDTVSWYQQALGQGPQFIFQYYEEEERQRGNFPDRFSGHQFPNYSSELNVNALLLGDSALYLCASSLLGGQGAYEQYFGPGTRLTVT.

This clonotype was counted between two and nine times. The chain uses TRBV20-1 and TRBJ1-5; D not resolved. The CDR3 is 13 amino acids. CDR1 and CDR2 (germline): DFQATT, SNEGSKA (reference sequence). Trimming removed 5 bases at V and 5 bases at J, with 13 bases between. The CDR3: CSAEPRWDQPQHF. The CDR3 DNA is TGCAGTGCTGAACCTCGATGGGATCAGCCCCAGCATTTT.

The J gene is TRBJ1-1, the V gene TRBV6-1, with D tentatively TRBD1 (6 bases). The V end lost 6 bases, the J end lost 0 bases, and 14 bases lay between the germline ends. Germline loops: CDR1 MNHNS, CDR2 SASEGT. This CDR3 is 15 amino acids long. DNA of the CDR3: TGTGCCAGCAGCGCCTCCACAGGGATGAACACTGAAGCTTTCTTT. It specifies CASSASTGMNTEAFF.

The chain is built from TRBV4-3 and TRBJ2-7, with TRBD2 matching over 9 bases. V lost 0 bases, J lost 3 bases, and 3 bases stayed unmatched. There are 15 residues in the CDR3. Germline V CDR1 and CDR2: LGHNA, YSLEER. This CDR3 is CASSQELAGSYEQYF. DNA of the CDR3: TGCGCCAGCAGCCAAGAGCTAGCGGGAAGCTACGAGCAGTACTTC.

This clonotype showed up just a few times. V usage is TRBV5-1 and J usage is TRBJ2-4; TRBD2 aligns across 13 bases. V dropped 4 bases and J dropped 6; count of bases not matched to a gene: 7. Germline V gives CDR1 SGHRS, CDR2 YFSETQ. This CDR3 is 16 amino acids long. CDR3 region: CASSPGLAGVGNIQYF. In DNA, the CDR3 is TGCGCCAGCAGCCCTGGACTAGCGGGAGTTGGAAACATTCAGTACTTC.

This clonotype was counted many times. The chain uses TRBV4-2 and TRBJ2-7, with TRBD1 matching 8 bases. CDR3 size: 15 residues. The germline CDR1 and CDR2 sequences are LGHNA and YNFKEQ. V was clipped by 1 base and J by 0 bases; unmatched bases: 2. The CDR3 loop is CASSQGQGSSYEQYF. CDR3 coding DNA: TGTGCCAGCAGCCAAGGACAGGGGAGCTCCTACGAGCAGTACTTC.

The J gene is TRBJ2-7, the V gene TRBV15; D remains unclear. This CDR3 has 16 residues. Trimming pared 0 bases from V and 2 bases from J, leaving 14 bases between. Germline-derived CDR1 and CDR2 are LNHNV and YYDKDF (reference sequence). This chain's CDR3 is CATSREGVQAPYEQYF. For the CDR3, the DNA is TGTGCCACCAGCAGAGAGGGCGTTCAAGCACCCTACGAGCAGTACTTC. The full variable domain, in which reference TRBV15 and TRBJ2-7 provide the parts outside the CDR3, is DAMVIQNPRYQVTQFGKPVTLSCSQTLNHNVMYWYQQKSSQAPKLLFHYYDKDFNNEADTPDNFQSRRPNTSFCFLDIRSPGLGDTAMYLCATSREGVQAPYEQYFGPGTRLTVT.